What follows is one T cell receptor (beta chain) and its context. Its antigen is not identified. The data were produced by immunoSEQ multiplex PCR, yet TCRdb's version contains in-frame clones alone and is incomplete. The sample contains approximately 45,000 clones, about 90% of which appear only once. These data originate in a study of T cells after posttransplantation cyclophosphamide. Study findings and constraints: Recipient CMV seropositivity and CMV reactivation strongly tracked TRB clonality. Later post-transplant blood repertoires were often dominated by donor CD8+ memory clones. TRB overlap between skin or GI tissue T cells and blood was limited.

V shed 1 base and J shed 0 bases, with 5 bases lying between them. Germline lookup yields CDR1 MGHRA and CDR2 YSYEKL. The CDR3 has 14 amino acids. The receptor comes from a woman aged 45-65 years in good health and a related stem cell transplant donor. Sequenced input: PBMCs. J is TRBJ2-3 and V is TRBV4-1; the D is unclear. In DNA form, the CDR3 reads TGCGCCAGCAGCCAAGGAGGCAGCACAGATACGCAGTATTTT. Its translation: CASSQGGSTDTQYF.